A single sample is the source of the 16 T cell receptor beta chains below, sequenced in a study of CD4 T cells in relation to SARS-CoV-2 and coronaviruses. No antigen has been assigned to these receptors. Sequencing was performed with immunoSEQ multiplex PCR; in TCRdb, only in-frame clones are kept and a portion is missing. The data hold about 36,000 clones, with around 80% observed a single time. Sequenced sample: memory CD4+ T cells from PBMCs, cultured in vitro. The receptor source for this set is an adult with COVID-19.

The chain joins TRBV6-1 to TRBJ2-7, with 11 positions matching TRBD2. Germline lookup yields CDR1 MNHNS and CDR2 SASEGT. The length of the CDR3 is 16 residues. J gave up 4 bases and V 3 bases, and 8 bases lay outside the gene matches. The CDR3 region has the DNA TGTGCCAGCAGTGACGCGTCGTTAGCGGGAGGGTACGAGCAGTACTTC. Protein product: CASSDASLAGGYEQYF.

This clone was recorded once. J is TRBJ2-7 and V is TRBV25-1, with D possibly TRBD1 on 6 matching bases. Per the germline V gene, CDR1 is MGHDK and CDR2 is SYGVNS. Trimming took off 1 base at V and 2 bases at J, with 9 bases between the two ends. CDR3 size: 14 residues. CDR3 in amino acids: CASSELDRPYEQYF. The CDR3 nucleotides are TGTGCCAGCAGTGAATTGGACAGACCCTACGAGCAGTACTTC.

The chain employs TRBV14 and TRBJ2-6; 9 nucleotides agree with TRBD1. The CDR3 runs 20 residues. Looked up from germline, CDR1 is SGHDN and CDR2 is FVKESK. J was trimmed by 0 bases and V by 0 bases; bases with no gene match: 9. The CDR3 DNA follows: TGTGCCAGCAGCCAAGACCCTAGGACAGGGGCGCTCTCTGGGGCCAACGTCCTGACTTTC. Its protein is CASSQDPRTGALSGANVLTF.

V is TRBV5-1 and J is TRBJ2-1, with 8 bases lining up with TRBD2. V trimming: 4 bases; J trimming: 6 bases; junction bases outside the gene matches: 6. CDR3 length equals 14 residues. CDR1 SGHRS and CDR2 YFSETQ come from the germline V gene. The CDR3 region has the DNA TGCGCCAGCAGCGAAGCGGGAGTTCTCAATGAGCAGTTCTTC. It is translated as CASSEAGVLNEQFF.

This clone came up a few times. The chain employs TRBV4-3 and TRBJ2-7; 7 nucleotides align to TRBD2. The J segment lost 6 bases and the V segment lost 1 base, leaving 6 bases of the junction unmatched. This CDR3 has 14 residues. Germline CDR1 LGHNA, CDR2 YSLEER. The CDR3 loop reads CASSQVLAALEQYF. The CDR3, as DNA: TGCGCCAGCAGCCAAGTCCTAGCGGCCCTCGAGCAGTACTTC.

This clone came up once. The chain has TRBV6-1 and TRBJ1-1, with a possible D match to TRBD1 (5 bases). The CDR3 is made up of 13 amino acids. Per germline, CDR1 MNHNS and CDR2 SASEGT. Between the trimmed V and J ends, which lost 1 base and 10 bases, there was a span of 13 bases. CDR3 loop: CASSEGGRSGAFF. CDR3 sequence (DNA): TGTGCCAGCAGTGAAGGGGGGAGGTCCGGAGCTTTCTTT.

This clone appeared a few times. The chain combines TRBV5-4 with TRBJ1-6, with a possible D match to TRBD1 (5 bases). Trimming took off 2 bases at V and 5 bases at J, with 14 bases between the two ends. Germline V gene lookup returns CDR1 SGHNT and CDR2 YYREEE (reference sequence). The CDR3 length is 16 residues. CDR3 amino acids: CASSFGGTGHNSPLHF. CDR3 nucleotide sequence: TGTGCCAGCAGCTTCGGGGGGACGGGTCATAATTCACCCCTCCACTTT. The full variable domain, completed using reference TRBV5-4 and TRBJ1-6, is ETGVTQSPTHLIKTRGQQVTLRCSSQSGHNTVSWYQQALGQGPQFIFQYYREEENGRGNFPPRFSGLQFPNYSSELNVNALELDDSALYLCASSFGGTGHNSPLHFGNGTRLTVT.

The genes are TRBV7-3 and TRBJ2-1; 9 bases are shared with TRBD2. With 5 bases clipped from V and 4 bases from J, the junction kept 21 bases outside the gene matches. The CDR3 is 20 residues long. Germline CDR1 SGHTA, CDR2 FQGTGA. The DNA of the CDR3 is TGTGCCAGCAGCCCATCCTCCTCTAGCGGGACGCCAATCGGGTACAATGAGCAGTTCTTC. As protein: CASSPSSSSGTPIGYNEQFF.

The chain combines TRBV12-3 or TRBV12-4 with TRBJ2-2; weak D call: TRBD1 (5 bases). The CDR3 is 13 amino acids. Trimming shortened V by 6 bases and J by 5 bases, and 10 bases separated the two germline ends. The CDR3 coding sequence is TGTGCCAGCAGACCTACAGGTACCGGGGAGCTGTTTTTT. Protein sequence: CASRPTGTGELFF.

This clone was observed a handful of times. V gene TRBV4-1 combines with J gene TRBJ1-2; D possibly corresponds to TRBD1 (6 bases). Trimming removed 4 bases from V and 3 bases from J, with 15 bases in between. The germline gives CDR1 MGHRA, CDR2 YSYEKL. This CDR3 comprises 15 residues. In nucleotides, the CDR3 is TGCGCCAGCAGCCCGGGACACCCGAGCGACTATGGCTACACCTTC. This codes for CASSPGHPSDYGYTF.

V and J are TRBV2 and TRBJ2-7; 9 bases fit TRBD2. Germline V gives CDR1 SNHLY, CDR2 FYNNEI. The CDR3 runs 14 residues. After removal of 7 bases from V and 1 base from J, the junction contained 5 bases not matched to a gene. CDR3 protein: CASIPAGGSYEQYF. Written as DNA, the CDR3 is TGTGCCAGCATCCCCGCGGGAGGGTCCTACGAGCAGTACTTC.

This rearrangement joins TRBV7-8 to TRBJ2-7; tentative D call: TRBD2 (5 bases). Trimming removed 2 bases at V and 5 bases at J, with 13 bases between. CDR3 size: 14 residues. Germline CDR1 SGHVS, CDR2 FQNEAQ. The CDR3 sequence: CASSLNLGADEQYF. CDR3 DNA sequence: TGTGCCAGCAGCTTAAACTTGGGAGCGGACGAGCAGTACTTC.

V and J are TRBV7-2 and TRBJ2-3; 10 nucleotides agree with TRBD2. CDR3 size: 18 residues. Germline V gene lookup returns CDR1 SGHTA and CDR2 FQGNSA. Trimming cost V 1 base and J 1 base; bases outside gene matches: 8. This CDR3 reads CASSLGLLAGVGTDTQYF. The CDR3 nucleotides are TGTGCCAGCAGCTTAGGTCTTCTAGCGGGAGTGGGCACAGATACGCAGTATTTT.

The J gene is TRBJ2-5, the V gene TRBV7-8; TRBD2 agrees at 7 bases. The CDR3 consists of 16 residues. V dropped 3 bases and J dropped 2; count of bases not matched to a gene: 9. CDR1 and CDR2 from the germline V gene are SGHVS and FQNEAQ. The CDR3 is CASSFPAGAGQETQYF. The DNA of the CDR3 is TGTGCCAGCAGCTTCCCTGCGGGAGCGGGGCAAGAGACCCAGTACTTC.

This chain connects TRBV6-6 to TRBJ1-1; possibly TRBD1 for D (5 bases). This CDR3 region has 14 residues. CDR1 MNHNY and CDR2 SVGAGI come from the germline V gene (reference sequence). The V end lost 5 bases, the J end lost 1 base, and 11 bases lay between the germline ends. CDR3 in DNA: TGTGCCAGCAGTCTCAGGGAGACGAACACTGAAGCTTTCTTT. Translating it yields CASSLRETNTEAFF.

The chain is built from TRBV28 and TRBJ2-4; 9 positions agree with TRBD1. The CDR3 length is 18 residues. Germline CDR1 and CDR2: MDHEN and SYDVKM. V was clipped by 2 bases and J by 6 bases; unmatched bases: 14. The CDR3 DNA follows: TGTGCCAGCAGTTTAAGCTACAGGGGGCGGCGATTTCTAAACATTCAGTACTTC. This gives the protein CASSLSYRGRRFLNIQYF.